Given below is one T cell receptor (beta chain) in context. Recipients received nonmyeloablative bone marrow transplants from related graft donors, with transient mixed chimerism. These data belong to a study of Tregs in tolerant kidney transplant recipients. The protocol was immunoSEQ multiplex PCR, while the TCRdb copy is restricted to in-frame clones and leaves out a portion. This table has about 21,000 clones, approximately 81% appearing once. The CDR3 covers 13 residues. Germline V gives CDR1 SGDLS, CDR2 YYNGEE. V was trimmed by 7 bases and J by 0 bases, leaving 8 bases between them. V and J are TRBV9 and TRBJ1-3; the D is unclear. The receptor comes from a human patient who received a combined kidney and bone marrow transplant. Some T cells may possibly be graft donor cells. The sample in question was CD8+ T cells from blood (PBMCs), obtained 6 months after the transplant. The DNA of the CDR3 is TGTGCCAGCGGAGGATCCTCTGGAAACACCATATATTTT. It specifies CASGGSSGNTIYF.